These 21 T cell receptor beta chains originate from one sample sequenced in a study of regulatory T cells in long-lasting Graves disease. Time point here: newly diagnosed GD, antithyroid drugs for less than 3 months. The TCR library was made from RNA extracted from PBMCs. Arm-PCR with iRepertoire HTBI primers amplified the CDR3 regions for these TCR beta libraries. TCRdb re-called the multiplex PCR reads with MiXCR, one entry per CDR3 protein. The table shows 400,000 to 550,000 distinct CDR3 sequences, with more than 12% occurring only once. This same sample was also part of a study on T cells in Graves' hyperthyroidism and ophthalmopathy.

Material: peripheral blood mononuclear cells (PBMCs), obtained at new diagnosis, from a patient treated with antithyroid drugs. These receptors were obtained from a woman aged 25 to 45 with Graves disease.

There are many counts of this clonotype. The V and J genes are TRBV27 and TRBJ2-5, with TRBD2 as a possible D gene (6 bases). This CDR3 comprises 16 residues. Trimming removed 8 bases from V and 1 base from J, with 20 bases in between. From germline, CDR1 is MNHEY and CDR2 SMNVEV (reference sequence). DNA of the CDR3: TGTGCCAGCGAAAGGTCTTCGGGAGTCAGCCAAGAGACCCAGTACTTC. It encodes CASERSSGVSQETQYF.

The sample holds a few counts of this clonotype. J is TRBJ2-2 and V is TRBV12-3 or TRBV12-4; D possibly matches TRBD1 or TRBD2 (5 bases each). The CDR3 spans 14 residues. The germline V and J ends were trimmed by 5 bases and 1 base, with 8 bases remaining between them. DNA for the CDR3: TGTGCCAGCAGTCGGGGCGAGAACACCGGGGAGCTGTTTTTT. Translated: CASSRGENTGELFF.

This clonotype occurred many times. The rearrangement joins TRBV19 to TRBJ1-5, with 7 bases aligning to TRBD1. Germline CDR1 is LNHDA and CDR2 is SQIVND (reference sequence). V shed 3 bases, J shed 1 base, and the junction held 6 bases outside the gene matches. This CDR3 contains 16 residues. CDR3 amino acids: CASSMEGARSNQPQHF. As DNA, the CDR3 is TGTGCCAGTAGTATGGAGGGGGCGCGAAGCAATCAGCCCCAGCATTTT.

Only a few counts were recorded for this clonotype. Given a much more abundant clone one base away, this may be a read error. This chain uses TRBV12-3 or TRBV12-4 with TRBJ1-2, with D perhaps matching TRBD1 (5 bases). This CDR3 spans 15 amino acids. CDR3 in amino acids: CASSTGLPTNYGYAF. The CDR3 DNA follows: TGTGCCAGCAGTACGGGACTGCCTACTAACTATGGCTACGCCTTC.

For this clonotype: This may be a read error: a much more frequent sequence differs by one nucleotide. This chain uses TRBV11-1 with TRBJ1-5; TRBD1 matches at 7 bases. The J segment lost 3 bases and the V segment lost 5 bases, leaving 7 bases of the junction unmatched. Per germline, CDR1 SGHAT and CDR2 FQDESV (reference sequence). The CDR3 sequence is 15 residues long. CDR3 in amino acids: CASSGKGAINQPQHF. For the CDR3, the DNA is TGTGCCAGCAGCGGAAAGGGGGCCATCAATCAGCCCCAGCATTTT.

V usage is TRBV9 and J usage is TRBJ2-7, with 7 bases matching TRBD2. TRBJ2-1 explains the end of the DNA better; the J call may be wrong. The CDR3 length is 16 residues. CDR1 SGDLS and CDR2 YYNGEE come from the germline V gene. CDR3 DNA sequence: TGTGCCAGCAGCGTAGCGGGAGGATCTAGTCGAGGTGAGCAGTTCTTC. It yields the protein CASSVAGGSSRGEQFF.

The chain recombines TRBV5-1 with TRBJ2-1; TRBD2 matches at 11 bases. The germline V gene has CDR1 SGHRS and CDR2 YFSETQ. This CDR3 contains 15 residues. Unmatched junction bases numbered 9, after V lost 6 bases and J lost 7 bases. The CDR3 DNA follows: TGCGCCAGCAACCTTAGCGGGAGGGCCAGGAATGAGCAGTTCTTC. Translated, it gives CASNLSGRARNEQFF.

This clonotype has more than one count but fewer than ten. J is TRBJ2-1 and V is TRBV19, with TRBD2 identical over 11 bases. Germline assignment: CDR1 LNHDA and CDR2 SQIVND (reference sequence). The CDR3 contains 18 residues. With V trimmed by 6 bases and J by 7 bases, 17 bases remained unmatched. The CDR3 sequence is CASRWTSGHPSKNNEQFF. DNA of the CDR3: TGTGCCAGTAGGTGGACTAGCGGGCACCCATCTAAGAATAATGAGCAGTTCTTC.

The chain employs TRBV14 and TRBJ2-7, with D possibly matching TRBD2 (6 bases). This CDR3 is 12 amino acids long. Germline lookup yields CDR1 SGHDN and CDR2 FVKESK. V shed 3 bases and J shed 6 bases, with 9 bases lying between them. CDR3 residues: CASSQTRGEQYF. CDR3 bases: TGTGCCAGCAGCCAGACGCGGGGCGAGCAGTACTTC. Complete variable domain (other parts from reference TRBV14 and TRBJ2-7): EAGVTQFPSHSVIEKGQTVTLRCDPISGHDNLYWYRRVMGKEIKFLLHFVKESKQDESGMPNNRFLAERTGGTYSTLKVQPAELEDSGVYFCASSQTRGEQYFGPGTRLTVT.

There are many counts of this clonotype. The chain couples TRBV29-1 to TRBJ2-5, with D uncertain. The CDR3 runs to 11 residues. Trimming left V 3 bases short and J 5 bases short, with 7 bases between. Germline assignment: CDR1 SQVTM and CDR2 ANQGSEA. The CDR3 DNA sequence: TGCAGCGTTGACCCTTGGGAGACCCAGTACTTC. It codes for CSVDPWETQYF.

This clonotype was found many times. This chain connects TRBV29-1 to TRBJ2-2; the D is unclear. Germline CDR1 SQVTM, CDR2 ANQGSEA. V was shortened by 0 bases and J by 4 bases, with 12 bases between the two germline ends. This CDR3 is built from 15 residues. This CDR3 is CSVEDPGRPTGELFF. The CDR3 DNA follows: TGCAGCGTTGAAGATCCCGGGCGGCCCACCGGGGAGCTGTTTTTT.

V gene TRBV5-1 combines with J gene TRBJ2-5; 8 nucleotides match TRBD1. The V gene end was trimmed by 1 base and the J gene end by 5 bases; junction bases not matched to a gene: 7. The CDR3 is made up of 15 amino acids. Germline CDR1 is SGHRS and CDR2 is YFSETQ. CDR3 sequence reads: CASSLKTGEEETQYF. The CDR3 DNA reads as TGCGCCAGCAGCTTGAAGACAGGGGAAGAGGAGACCCAGTACTTC.

This clonotype was detected ten times or more. CDR3 loop: CASSLDTGGNSPLHF. Written as DNA, the CDR3 is TGCGCCAGCAGCTTGGATACAGGGGGCAATTCACCCCTCCACTTT. This chain connects TRBV5-1 to TRBJ1-6, with 9 positions matching TRBD1. Germline V gene data show CDR1 as SGHRS and CDR2 as YFSETQ. V lost 0 bases and J lost 7; bases outside the gene matches: 2. The CDR3 runs 15 residues.

At least ten counts were recorded for this clonotype. V and J are TRBV6-1 and TRBJ1-1; weak D call: TRBD1 (6 bases). V lost 6 bases and J lost 5, with 19 bases in between. Germline CDR1 is MNHNS and CDR2 is SASEGT. The CDR3 length is 15 residues. In DNA, the CDR3 is TGTGCCAGCAGCGACCCTTGGGGGGCGAAGACTGAAGCTTTCTTT. Encoded protein: CASSDPWGAKTEAFF.

This clonotype has a count of ten or more. The chain carries TRBV6-1 and TRBJ2-7; a possible D gene is TRBD1 (6 bases). The germline gives CDR1 MNHNS, CDR2 SASEGT. The V gene lost 7 bases and the J gene lost 4 bases, with 17 bases spanning the gap. The CDR3 has 14 amino acids. The CDR3 DNA reads as TGTGCCAGCAAAAACAGGGCAGCGACATACGAGCAGTACTTC. Protein: CASKNRAATYEQYF.

V gene TRBV19 combines with J gene TRBJ1-1, with D perhaps matching TRBD1 (5 bases). Germline V lookup: CDR1 LNHDA, CDR2 SQIVND (reference sequence). This CDR3 has 12 amino acids. Trimming left V 10 bases short and J 4 bases short, with 13 bases between. DNA for the CDR3: TGTGCCACCTCCTGGGGCGGCACTGAAGCTTTCTTT. It translates to CATSWGGTEAFF.

The J gene is TRBJ2-5, the V gene TRBV24-1; the match to TRBD2 covers 9 bases. Germline-derived CDR1 and CDR2 are KGHDR and SFDVKD. The CDR3 has 15 residues. Trimming at V came to 4 bases and at J to 5 bases, leaving 7 bases not matched to a gene. CDR3 region: CATSDVSGSWETQYF. The DNA of the CDR3 is TGTGCCACCAGTGACGTTAGCGGGAGTTGGGAGACCCAGTACTTC.

The chain uses TRBV5-1 and TRBJ2-1, with 9 bases identical to TRBD2. Germline-derived CDR1 and CDR2 are SGHRS and YFSETQ. This CDR3 comprises 16 residues. The ends lost 1 base at V and 5 bases at J; junction bases unmatched: 7. CDR3 in amino acids: CASSLSSAGGDNEQFF. In DNA, the CDR3 is TGCGCCAGCAGCTTGTCCTCGGCGGGAGGGGACAATGAGCAGTTCTTC.

The sample holds many counts of this clonotype. The chain joins TRBV3-1 to TRBJ2-2; TRBD1 aligns across 9 bases. This CDR3 has 18 amino acids. The junction had 8 bases not matched to a gene; V was cut back by 2 bases and J by 1 base. Germline V gene data show CDR1 as LGHDT and CDR2 as YNNKEL (reference sequence). The chain's CDR3 is CASSQSILGQGNTGELFF. As DNA, the CDR3 is TGTGCCAGCAGCCAATCTATCTTGGGACAGGGGAACACCGGGGAGCTGTTTTTT.

This clonotype was picked up a small number of times. The V gene is TRBV5-1, the J gene TRBJ1-1; unclear D gene. V was clipped by 2 bases and J by 1 base, with 6 bases between them. Germline V gives CDR1 SGHRS, CDR2 YFSETQ. CDR3 length: 13 amino acids. The chain's CDR3 is CASSFKENTEAFF. CDR3 in DNA: TGCGCCAGCAGCTTTAAGGAGAACACTGAAGCTTTCTTT.

This sequence joins TRBV28 and TRBJ2-5; 10 positions agree with TRBD1. The CDR3 is 19 residues long. CDR1 is MDHEN and CDR2 is SYDVKM in the germline V gene. Losses at the gene ends were 7 bases for V and 4 bases for J; bases not matched to a gene: 21. Here the CDR3 DNA reads TGTGCCAGCATGAACCCCGGGCCCAGTGGACAGGGGGAGGTAGAGACCCAGTACTTC. Translating it yields CASMNPGPSGQGEVETQYF.